This section outlines one T cell receptor (beta chain) sequence together with its context. The sample holds many counts of this clone. Its antigen target is currently unknown. No per-base quality is available; no much larger clone lies one base away. Additional DNA sequences in this sample encode the identical CDR3. Before undergoing thyroid surgery, none of the patients had been given any kind of treatment. Using T-cell receptor beta sequencing, the researchers looked back retrospectively at clinical samples from patients, gathered between about 2011 and 2018. This sample was included in a study of metastatic and nonmetastatic thyroid tumors (dated by TCRdb to the early 2020s). With regard to the full study: The researchers compared repertoires between peripheral blood samples and tumor or nodule tissue samples from patients with malignant or benign thyroid disease.

Receptor amplification or capture employed PCR. The sequencing machine was an Illumina HiSeq 4000. The TCR beta-chain CDR3 region of each patient was profiled by high-throughput sequencing. From the authors' description of their analysis: CDR3 differences across clinicopathological groups were used to build a classifier for discriminating distant-metastatic papillary thyroid cancer patients. The Shannon index was used to assess repertoire diversity, and the Morisita-Horn index was used to assess tumor-blood repertoire similarity. TCRdb reprocessed the public reads (quality trimming at Q25 with fastp, clone calling with MiXCR) and kept in-frame beta chains. TCRdb's processing, not the authors' own work, is the source of the V and J calls. The sample profile shows over 30,000 clones; about 18% of them were found once. 9.5% to 15% of the sample is taken by the ten largest. The full study reports these points: In both blood and tumor samples, TCR beta diversity was reported to be significantly higher in malignant tumors than in benign nodules.

The clonotype comes from a male donor with papillary thyroid cancer or a benign thyroid nodule (not recorded which). Some clones in this sample may be carry-over from other donors' samples. The sequenced sample was blood.

The CDR3 region has the sequence CASSWKGDDRGELFF. The DNA sequence reads TGCGCCAGCAGCTGGAAGGGGGACGACCGCGGGGAGCTGTTTTTT. The chain uses TRBV4-1 and TRBJ2-2; TRBD1 is perhaps the D gene, given 6 matching bases. CDR1 and CDR2, per the germline V gene, are MGHRA and YSYEKL. The CDR3 holds 15 amino acids from the cysteine to the phenylalanine. The sequence is cut down to CDR3 DNA, 45 bases in frame from base 1. Deletion took 5 bases off V and 7 bases off J, with a span of 17 bases between the germline ends.